These 6 T cell receptor beta chains were sequenced from one sample in a study of Tregs in tolerant kidney transplant recipients. TCRdb's table, derived via immunoSEQ multiplex PCR, lists solely in-frame clones and lacks some. The data show about 73,000 clones, 98% seen once. Material: CD4+ T cells from blood, obtained before the transplant. The receptors stem from a human donor who received a combined kidney and bone marrow transplant.

The genes are TRBV7-2 and TRBJ2-5; tentative D call: TRBD1 (5 bases). The length of the CDR3 is 15 residues. Deletions cut 0 bases from V and 5 bases from J, with 13 bases between. Germline V gene data show CDR1 as SGHTA and CDR2 as FQGNSA. This CDR3 reads CASSLAGPGAETQYF. CDR3 in DNA: TGTGCCAGCAGCTTAGCGGGGCCAGGAGCGGAGACCCAGTACTTC. Filled out from reference TRBV7-2 and TRBJ2-5, the complete variable domain reads GAGVSQSPSNKVTEKGKDVELRCDPISGHTALYWYRQSLGQGLEFLIYFQGNSAPDKSGLPSDRFSAERTGGSVSTLTIQRTQQEDSAVYLCASSLAGPGAETQYFGPGTRLLVL.

This clone appeared a single time. The chain recombines TRBV7-9 with TRBJ2-7; 12 bases are a match to TRBD2. Per the germline V gene, CDR1 is SEHNR and CDR2 is FQNEAQ (reference sequence). This CDR3 is built from 15 residues. V trimming: 5 bases; J trimming: 2 bases; junction bases outside the gene matches: 4. Here the CDR3 reads CASSLLAGGAYEQYF. CDR3 coding DNA: TGTGCCAGCAGCCTACTAGCGGGAGGAGCCTACGAGCAGTACTTC.

This chain links TRBV6-1 with TRBJ2-5; D remains ambiguous. The germline V gene has CDR1 MNHNS and CDR2 SASEGT. The CDR3 is 14 residues long. Trimming took 8 bases from V and 4 from J, leaving 17 bases between them. The CDR3 protein is CASYLEPPGETQYF. The CDR3 region has the DNA TGTGCCAGCTATCTAGAACCGCCTGGAGAGACCCAGTACTTC.

The rearrangement links TRBV2 to TRBJ1-6; 7 bases line up with TRBD1. Germline V CDR1 and CDR2: SNHLY, FYNNEI. The CDR3 loop spans 12 amino acids. J was trimmed by 9 bases and V by 11 bases; bases with no gene match: 7. CDR3 sequence reads: CAGETGFSPLHF. In nucleotides, the CDR3 is TGTGCCGGAGAGACAGGGTTTTCACCCCTCCACTTT.

The V gene is TRBV6-6, the J gene TRBJ2-2; D is possibly TRBD2 (6 bases). Trimming took 6 bases from V and 3 from J, leaving 17 bases between them. This CDR3 is built from 16 residues. Germline V lookup: CDR1 MNHNY, CDR2 SVGAGI (reference sequence). The CDR3 spells CASRPPGVKDTGELFF. The CDR3 bases are TGTGCCAGCAGACCGCCGGGAGTAAAGGACACCGGGGAGCTGTTTTTT.

Regarding this clone: Within the sample, other DNA sequences also encode this same CDR3. The J gene is TRBJ2-3, the V gene TRBV9, with 7 bases aligning to TRBD2. The length of the CDR3 is 19 residues. After removal of 8 bases from V and 0 bases from J, the junction contained 21 bases not matched to a gene. Germline V gene data show CDR1 as SGDLS and CDR2 as YYNGEE. The CDR3 region is CASSTPWGSGLPSTDTQYF. In DNA, the CDR3 is TGTGCCAGTAGCACCCCCTGGGGTTCGGGACTACCTAGCACAGATACGCAGTATTTT.